This entry is about one T cell receptor beta chain. Its target is unknown. One entry per CDR3 protein, called by TCRdb with MiXCR from the reads. The sample contains fewer than 950,000 distinct CDR3 sequences, around a third of which appear only once. The CDR3 runs 16 residues. V lost 0 bases and J 2 bases, leaving 14 bases between the germline ends. CDR1 and CDR2 from the germline V gene are SGDLS and YYNGEE. These data are taken from a study of T cell repertoires in cytomegalovirus infection. Study information: It was the public TCR beta signatures that indicated both CMV infection and matching HLA type. Broader study findings: Of the TCR beta families, the public ones yielded a cumulative frequency that identified carriers of CMV plus the relevant HLA. HLA-C-restricted, CMV-specific TCR beta clonotypes were dominant ex vivo.

The source was cultured CD8+ T cells from PBMCs, collected from culture after CMV antigen stimulation. The sequence derives from a human donor in good health (CMV status not recorded). Some clones in this sample may be carry-over from other donors' samples. The chain combines TRBV9 with TRBJ2-5; weak D call: TRBD2 (6 bases). CDR3 protein: CASSVARGTLQETQYF. The CDR3 DNA sequence: TGTGCCAGCAGCGTAGCACGGGGGACCCTTCAAGAGACCCAGTACTTC. Based on the CDR3 plus reference TRBV9 and TRBJ2-5, the full variable domain is DSGVTQTPKHLITATGQRVTLRCSPRSGDLSVYWYQQSLDQGLQFLIQYYNGEERAKGNILERFSAQQFPDLHSELNLSSLELGDSALYFCASSVARGTLQETQYFGPGTRLLVL.